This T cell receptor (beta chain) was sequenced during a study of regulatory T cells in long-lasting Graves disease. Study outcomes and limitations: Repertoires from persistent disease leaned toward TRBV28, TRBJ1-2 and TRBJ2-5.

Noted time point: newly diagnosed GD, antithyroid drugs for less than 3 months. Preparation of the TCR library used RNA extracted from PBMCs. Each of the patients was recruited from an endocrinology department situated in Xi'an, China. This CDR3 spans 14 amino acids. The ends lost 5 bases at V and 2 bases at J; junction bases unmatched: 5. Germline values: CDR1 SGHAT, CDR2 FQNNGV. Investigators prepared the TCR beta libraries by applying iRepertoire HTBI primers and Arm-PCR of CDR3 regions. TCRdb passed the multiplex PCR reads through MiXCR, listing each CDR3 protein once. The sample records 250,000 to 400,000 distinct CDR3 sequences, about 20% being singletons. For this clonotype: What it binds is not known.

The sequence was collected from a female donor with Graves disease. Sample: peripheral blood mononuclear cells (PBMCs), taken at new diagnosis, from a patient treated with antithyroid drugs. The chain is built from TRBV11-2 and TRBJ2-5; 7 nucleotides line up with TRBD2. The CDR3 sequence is CASSPSGMQETQYF. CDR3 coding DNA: TGTGCCAGCAGCCCAAGCGGGATGCAAGAGACCCAGTACTTC.